Reported below is one T cell receptor beta chain. Its specificity is not known. The data derive from a study of cytomegalovirus exposure and HLA in healthy donors. For the study at large: Unique TCRs from HLA-typed donors, roughly 89 million of them, were held in an early data release. The study's findings and limits: One later analysis reportedly identified an Asian-associated ancestry cluster that showed fewer N-insertions than the roughly 640-donor mean. At a 0.05 false discovery rate, a later analysis found around 15,000 TCR beta sequences to be associated with HLA alleles.

Germline values: CDR1 SGHTA, CDR2 FQGTGA. The CDR3 runs 17 residues. Trimming took 1 base from V and 2 from J; bases not matched to a gene: 5. PCR involved 60 Vbeta and 13 Jbeta primers. Clones were sequenced by immunoSEQ multiplex PCR, and TCRdb holds only the in-frame ones, with some missing. Among some 170,000 clones listed, roughly four fifths were seen once. The sample was PBMCs. The chain carries TRBV7-3 and TRBJ2-7; 13 bases match TRBD2. This clonotype was sampled from a man between 50 and 59 years old in good health and CMV-seropositive. In nucleotides, the CDR3 is TGTGCCAGCAGCTTAATGGGGACTAGCGGGGTACCCTACGAGCAGTACTTC. Protein sequence: CASSLMGTSGVPYEQYF.